This note documents a single T cell receptor beta chain sequence. The data stem from a study of blood T cell repertoires in COVID-19. About the study: Samples taken during acute and convalescent COVID-19 were collected in the United States, Italy and Spain. Sources were T cells, B-cell-depleted T cells, or PBMCs; the material itself was cDNA or gDNA.

The CDR3 is made up of 13 amino acids. J was trimmed by 5 bases and V by 8 bases; bases with no gene match: 3. Per germline, CDR1 SEHNR and CDR2 FQNEAQ (reference sequence). In the authors' methods: Quantification of nucleated cells was approximated via reference gene primer amplification. Measured with immunoSEQ multiplex PCR; TCRdb has only the in-frame clones, and not every one. That table supplies the V and J calls and clone size; D and trimming were determined from the DNA. The sample has tens of thousands of clones, around 84% seen once. The sequence came from a man aged 60 to 69 with COVID-19, enrolled during active disease. The chain joins TRBV7-9 to TRBJ1-4, with 9 positions matching TRBD1. The sample comprised peripheral blood. This chain's CDR3 is CASEDRGNEKLFF. Here the CDR3 DNA reads TGTGCCAGCGAGGACAGGGGAAATGAAAAACTGTTTTTT.